One and the same sample provided the 21 T cell receptor beta chains below, sequenced in a study of identical twins. In TCRdb, the 5' RACE reads were re-called with MiXCR into one record per CDR3 protein. The data hold just over 450,000 distinct CDR3 sequences, with about 14% observed a single time. The sample also formed part of further work on yellow fever vaccine responses in identical twins.

Sequences were obtained from CD4+ T cells sorted from blood. Source of these receptors: a woman aged 18-29 years in good health.

This clonotype was found a few times. The V and J genes are TRBV10-3 and TRBJ2-7, with 10 nucleotides matching TRBD1. CDR3 length equals 16 residues. V trimming: 2 bases; J trimming: 5 bases; junction bases outside the gene matches: 9. Germline CDR1 is ENHRY and CDR2 is SYGVKD. CDR3 in DNA: TGTGCCATCAGTGAGCGTGCGGGGACAGGGGTCCACGAGCAGTACTTC. Translating gives CAISERAGTGVHEQYF.

This clonotype was seen more than once but under ten times. V and J are TRBV12-3 or TRBV12-4 and TRBJ2-3; D is uncertain. There are 15 residues in the CDR3. The V and J ends lost 6 bases and 5 bases respectively, with 18 bases between them. CDR3 bases: TGTGCCAGCAGCTCGGTCTCTGAGCAGAAAGATACGCAGTATTTT. Translation gives CASSSVSEQKDTQYF.

This clonotype showed up many times. The rearrangement links TRBV5-1 to TRBJ1-2; tentatively, D is TRBD1 (6 bases). Deletions cut 3 bases from V and 7 bases from J, with 13 bases between. CDR3 length: 13 residues. Germline V gene lookup returns CDR1 SGHRS and CDR2 YFSETQ. The CDR3 nucleotides are TGCGCCAGCAGCTCACAGGGATCTGCTGGCTACACCTTC. This translates into CASSSQGSAGYTF.

V and J are TRBV3-1 and TRBJ2-4, with D perhaps TRBD1 (5 bases). The CDR3 spans 17 residues. Per the germline V gene, CDR1 is LGHDT and CDR2 is YNNKEL (reference sequence). The germline V and J ends were trimmed by 1 base and 6 bases, with 19 bases remaining between them. CDR3 loop: CASSQGSVGRVGNIQYF. The CDR3 coding sequence is TGTGCCAGCAGCCAAGGATCGGTTGGCAGGGTTGGAAACATTCAGTACTTC.

In this sample, this clonotype turned up a few times. The J gene is TRBJ2-7, the V gene TRBV3-1; D is undetermined. Between the trimmed V and J ends, which lost 3 bases and 9 bases, there was a span of 12 bases. CDR3 length equals 12 residues. CDR1 and CDR2 (germline): LGHDT, YNNKEL (reference sequence). This chain's CDR3 is CASSHGPEAQYF. The CDR3 bases are TGTGCCAGCAGCCATGGACCTGAGGCGCAGTACTTC.

This clonotype has more than one count but fewer than ten. The rearrangement joins TRBV5-1 to TRBJ2-5, with 8 bases lining up with TRBD1. The J segment lost 2 bases and the V segment lost 0 bases, leaving 6 bases of the junction unmatched. Germline V CDR1 and CDR2: SGHRS, YFSETQ. This CDR3 has 16 residues. The CDR3 reads CASSLATTGVQETQYF. The CDR3 DNA is TGCGCCAGCAGCTTGGCCACGACAGGGGTGCAAGAGACCCAGTACTTC.

The sample holds a few counts of this clonotype. This chain joins TRBV10-3 and TRBJ1-4; D perhaps matches TRBD1 (6 bases). The CDR3 consists of 17 residues. V was shortened by 11 bases and J by 7 bases, with 29 bases between the two germline ends. From germline, CDR1 is ENHRY and CDR2 SYGVKD. CDR3 in amino acids: CAAGTRGAGSFGEKLFF. In DNA form, the CDR3 reads TGTGCCGCCGGGACACGAGGAGCGGGGAGTTTTGGTGAAAAACTGTTTTTT.

The rearrangement joins TRBV28 to TRBJ1-5, with 7 nucleotides matching TRBD1. CDR1 and CDR2 (germline): MDHEN, SYDVKM. The CDR3 contains 16 residues. With 4 bases clipped from V and 5 bases from J, the junction kept 11 bases outside the gene matches. The CDR3 DNA sequence: TGTGCCAGCAGTTCCCCCACAGGGGTTCATGATCAGCCCCAGCATTTT. Translation: CASSSPTGVHDQPQHF.

This clonotype was counted a few times. The chain employs TRBV6-1 and TRBJ2-3, with 8 bases fitting TRBD2. The ends lost 6 bases at V and 5 bases at J; junction bases unmatched: 10. The CDR3 runs 15 residues. Germline assignment: CDR1 MNHNS and CDR2 SASEGT. This CDR3 is CASSRTGLVGDTQYF. DNA for the CDR3: TGTGCCAGCAGCAGGACGGGACTAGTAGGAGATACGCAGTATTTT.

This clonotype came up a few times. J is TRBJ2-7 and V is TRBV6-2 or TRBV6-3, with 9 bases lining up with TRBD1. CDR3 length equals 16 residues. Germline loops: CDR1 MNHEY, CDR2 SVGEGT. V was clipped by 0 bases and J by 2 bases; unmatched bases: 5. The CDR3 region is CASSYSPGTGTYEQYF. The CDR3 DNA reads as TGTGCCAGCAGTTACTCACCCGGGACAGGGACCTACGAGCAGTACTTC.

This chain links TRBV6-2 or TRBV6-3 with TRBJ1-5; the D gene is possibly TRBD1 (6 bases). V gave up 0 bases and J gave up 13 bases, with 10 bases separating them. The CDR3 consists of 12 residues. CDR1 and CDR2 from the germline V gene are MNHEY and SVGEGT. In DNA, the CDR3 is TGTGCCAGCAGTTACTCCCGGACAGAACAGCATTTT. This translates into CASSYSRTEQHF.

This clonotype was picked up many times. J is TRBJ2-5 and V is TRBV12-3 or TRBV12-4; maybe TRBD2 (6 bases). CDR3 length equals 14 residues. The germline V and J ends were trimmed by 6 bases and 2 bases, with 13 bases remaining between them. CDR3 DNA: TGTGCCAGCAGCCCGGGACTGATACAAGAGACCCAGTACTTC. This gives the protein CASSPGLIQETQYF.

There are many counts of this clonotype. V and J are TRBV30 and TRBJ2-1; D remains ambiguous. V lost 4 bases and J lost 13, with 20 bases in between. The germline V gene has CDR1 GTSNPN and CDR2 SVGIG (reference sequence). The CDR3 extends over 13 amino acids. CDR3 in amino acids: CAWTILGGADQFF. CDR3 nucleotide sequence: TGTGCCTGGACTATCCTTGGCGGCGCAGATCAGTTCTTC.

CDR3 sequence reads: CASSQSWRTDPEQYF. CDR3 nucleotides: TGCGCCAGCAGTCAATCTTGGCGGACAGATCCCGAGCAGTACTTC. The chain carries TRBV23-1 and TRBJ2-7; weak D call: TRBD1 (6 bases). TRBV23-1 belongs to the ORF category, with a function that is uncertain. The germline V and J ends were trimmed by 0 bases and 6 bases, with 15 bases remaining between them. The CDR3 consists of 15 residues.

V gene TRBV28 combines with J gene TRBJ2-3; 7 bases align to TRBD2. Trimming at V came to 2 bases and at J to 5 bases, leaving 7 bases not matched to a gene. The CDR3 runs 15 residues. CDR1 is MDHEN, CDR2 SYDVKM, per germline. As DNA, the CDR3 is TGTGCCAGCAGTTTAGCGGGAGATGGTAGAGATACGCAGTATTTT. Amino acid sequence: CASSLAGDGRDTQYF.

The chain joins TRBV29-1 to TRBJ2-3, with D perhaps assigned TRBD1 or TRBD2 (7 bases each). Germline V CDR1 and CDR2: SQVTM, ANQGSEA. The CDR3 runs 13 residues. V was shortened by 4 bases and J by 5 bases, with 13 bases between the two germline ends. The CDR3 DNA reads as TGCAGCGTTGTCAGGGGGGGAGGAGATACGCAGTATTTT. Translating gives CSVVRGGGDTQYF.

This clonotype was found once. The V gene is TRBV19, the J gene TRBJ2-2; D may be TRBD2 (7 bases). Germline CDR1 LNHDA, CDR2 SQIVND (reference sequence). Between the trimmed V and J ends, which lost 4 bases and 5 bases, there was a span of 11 bases. The length of the CDR3 is 14 residues. CDR3 amino acids: CASSTQGGTGELFF. DNA for the CDR3: TGTGCCAGTAGTACACAGGGAGGGACCGGGGAGCTGTTTTTT.

This clonotype was seen a handful of times. The chain carries TRBV12-3 or TRBV12-4 and TRBJ2-5, with D tentatively TRBD2 (6 bases). This CDR3 region has 13 residues. With 4 bases removed from V and 5 bases from J, the gap between germline ends came to 11 bases. The CDR3 DNA sequence: TGTGCCAGCAGTTCGGGGAGGTGGGAGACCCAGTACTTC. Its translation is CASSSGRWETQYF.

This clonotype was counted at least ten times. J is TRBJ1-5 and V is TRBV7-6; 11 nucleotides line up with TRBD1. V gave up 4 bases and J gave up 0 bases; unmatched junction bases: 5. Looked up from germline, CDR1 is SGHVS and CDR2 is FNYEAQ. This CDR3 region has 17 residues. The CDR3, as DNA: TGTGCCAGCAGCTCCGGGACAGGGGGTTATAGCAATCAGCCCCAGCATTTT. This codes for CASSSGTGGYSNQPQHF.

This clonotype was counted between two and nine times. The V call is TRBV19, the J call TRBJ2-6; D call uncertain. Germline-derived CDR1 and CDR2 are LNHDA and SQIVND (reference sequence). The length of the CDR3 is 15 residues. Between the trimmed V and J ends, which lost 6 bases and 0 bases, there was a span of 9 bases. The CDR3 DNA sequence: TGTGCCAGTAGATCCAGGCGCTCTGGGGCCAACGTCCTGACTTTC. The encoded protein is CASRSRRSGANVLTF.

This clonotype was seen a few times. The chain recombines TRBV4-3 with TRBJ2-3, with a tentative D call TRBD2 (6 bases). This CDR3 is built from 15 residues. Germline CDR1 LGHNA, CDR2 YSLEER. Trimming left V 4 bases short and J 0 bases short, with 11 bases between. CDR3 DNA: TGCGCCAGCAGCCGATCCGGGACTAGCACAGATACGCAGTATTTT. Its protein product is CASSRSGTSTDTQYF.